Following are 5 T cell receptor beta chains from one sample sequenced in a study of blood T cell repertoires in COVID-19. Measured with immunoSEQ multiplex PCR; TCRdb has only the in-frame clones, and not every one. The table records about 260,000 clones, about 83% of them present only once. Sequenced input: PBMCs or T cells enriched from blood (not recorded which). These receptors were taken from a woman in her forties or fifties who had recovered from COVID-19.

The V and J genes are TRBV10-3 and TRBJ1-2, with TRBD1 matching 7 bases. The CDR3 has 15 residues. Germline V gives CDR1 ENHRY, CDR2 SYGVKD. J lost 7 bases, V lost 0 bases, and 8 bases had no gene match. The CDR3 DNA follows: TGTGCCATCAGTGAGTCCGGGCAGGGGGTCGGTGGCTACACCTTC. Its protein is CAISESGQGVGGYTF.

The chain uses TRBV6-5 and TRBJ2-7, with D unclear. V was cut by 2 bases and J by 6 bases, with 11 bases left in between. The CDR3 is made up of 13 amino acids. Germline CDR1 is MNHEY and CDR2 is SVGAGI. This CDR3 reads CASSYPLLGEQYF. CDR3 DNA sequence: TGTGCCAGCAGTTACCCCCTTCTCGGCGAGCAGTACTTC.

This chain joins TRBV14 and TRBJ1-6, with unresolved D. V gave up 1 base and J gave up 9 bases, with 13 bases separating them. CDR1 is SGHDN, CDR2 FVKESK, per germline. The CDR3 has 15 amino acids. The DNA for the CDR3 is TGTGCCAGCAGCCAAGGAACAGCTCGGGGTTCACCCCTCCACTTT. It specifies CASSQGTARGSPLHF.

The chain has TRBV29-1 and TRBJ1-1, with 11 positions matching TRBD1. CDR3 size: 15 residues. V shed 2 bases and J 6 bases; nucleotides not matched to a gene: 8. CDR1 SQVTM and CDR2 ANQGSEA come from the germline V gene. The DNA for the CDR3 is TGCAGCGTTGAATCGTCAGGACAGGGGGCTTCTGAAGCTTTCTTT. Its translation is CSVESSGQGASEAFF.

The J gene is TRBJ1-4, the V gene TRBV18, with 7 bases that match TRBD1. The germline CDR1 and CDR2 sequences are KGHSH and LQKENI. The length of the CDR3 is 15 residues. The trim removed 3 bases at V and 5 bases at J, leaving 6 bases unmatched. For the CDR3, the DNA is TGTGCCAGCTCACCCGGGACAGCCGAAAATGAAAAACTGTTTTTT. Amino acids: CASSPGTAENEKLFF.